This TCR beta chain came from a study of blood T cells in healthy people across ages. Study conclusions and caveats: Not knowing donor CMV status may have confounded expanded clonotype changes. As age increased, TCR beta diversity per million T cells fell in a roughly linear fashion.

V lost 3 bases and J 8 bases, leaving 14 bases between the germline ends. The CDR3 is 13 amino acids. The germline V gene encodes CDR1 DFQATT and CDR2 SNEGSKA (reference sequence). Alongside a J-beta primer mix, a sample-barcoded 5' primer served in a second PCR lasting roughly 7 to 11 cycles. MiXCR, run by TCRdb on the 5' RACE reads, gives a single entry per CDR3 protein. Of about 730,000 distinct CDR3 sequences in the sample, about 40% were seen once. Points on this clonotype: The antigen is unknown.

This clonotype originated in a woman aged 55-75 years in good health. The genes are TRBV20-1 and TRBJ2-1; maybe TRBD1 (5 bases). The material sequenced was blood. CDR3 in amino acids: CSASHPTVHEQFF. CDR3 DNA sequence: TGCAGTGCTAGCCACCCGACAGTTCATGAGCAGTTCTTC.